This TCR beta chain was captured in a study of cytomegalovirus exposure and HLA in healthy donors. Study-wide points: Investigators reported 150 to 200 TCR beta chains as tied to cytomegalovirus. Per a prior analysis, the majority of TCR beta V segments were productive roughly 90% or roughly 30% of the time. Judged likely to be a sequencing artifact was a cluster of highly shared sequence variants.

With respect to this clone: Its antigen remains unknown.

This CDR3 has 18 residues. CDR1 SGHRS and CDR2 YFSETQ come from the germline V gene. The V gene end was trimmed by 0 bases and the J gene end by 0 bases; junction bases not matched to a gene: 7. PCR was performed using 60 Vbeta and 13 Jbeta primers. The table came from immunoSEQ multiplex PCR; TCRdb's copy has only in-frame clones and leaves some out. The sample records 140,000 or so clones, about 85% being singletons. Sequencing input: PBMCs. This TCR was sampled from a boy aged 2 to 10 in good health and CMV-seronegative. This chain uses TRBV5-1 with TRBJ2-1; 9 bases agree with TRBD2. CDR3 region: CASSLGQRGAISYNEQFF. In nucleotides, the CDR3 is TGCGCCAGCAGCTTGGGCCAGCGGGGGGCTATCTCCTACAATGAGCAGTTCTTC.